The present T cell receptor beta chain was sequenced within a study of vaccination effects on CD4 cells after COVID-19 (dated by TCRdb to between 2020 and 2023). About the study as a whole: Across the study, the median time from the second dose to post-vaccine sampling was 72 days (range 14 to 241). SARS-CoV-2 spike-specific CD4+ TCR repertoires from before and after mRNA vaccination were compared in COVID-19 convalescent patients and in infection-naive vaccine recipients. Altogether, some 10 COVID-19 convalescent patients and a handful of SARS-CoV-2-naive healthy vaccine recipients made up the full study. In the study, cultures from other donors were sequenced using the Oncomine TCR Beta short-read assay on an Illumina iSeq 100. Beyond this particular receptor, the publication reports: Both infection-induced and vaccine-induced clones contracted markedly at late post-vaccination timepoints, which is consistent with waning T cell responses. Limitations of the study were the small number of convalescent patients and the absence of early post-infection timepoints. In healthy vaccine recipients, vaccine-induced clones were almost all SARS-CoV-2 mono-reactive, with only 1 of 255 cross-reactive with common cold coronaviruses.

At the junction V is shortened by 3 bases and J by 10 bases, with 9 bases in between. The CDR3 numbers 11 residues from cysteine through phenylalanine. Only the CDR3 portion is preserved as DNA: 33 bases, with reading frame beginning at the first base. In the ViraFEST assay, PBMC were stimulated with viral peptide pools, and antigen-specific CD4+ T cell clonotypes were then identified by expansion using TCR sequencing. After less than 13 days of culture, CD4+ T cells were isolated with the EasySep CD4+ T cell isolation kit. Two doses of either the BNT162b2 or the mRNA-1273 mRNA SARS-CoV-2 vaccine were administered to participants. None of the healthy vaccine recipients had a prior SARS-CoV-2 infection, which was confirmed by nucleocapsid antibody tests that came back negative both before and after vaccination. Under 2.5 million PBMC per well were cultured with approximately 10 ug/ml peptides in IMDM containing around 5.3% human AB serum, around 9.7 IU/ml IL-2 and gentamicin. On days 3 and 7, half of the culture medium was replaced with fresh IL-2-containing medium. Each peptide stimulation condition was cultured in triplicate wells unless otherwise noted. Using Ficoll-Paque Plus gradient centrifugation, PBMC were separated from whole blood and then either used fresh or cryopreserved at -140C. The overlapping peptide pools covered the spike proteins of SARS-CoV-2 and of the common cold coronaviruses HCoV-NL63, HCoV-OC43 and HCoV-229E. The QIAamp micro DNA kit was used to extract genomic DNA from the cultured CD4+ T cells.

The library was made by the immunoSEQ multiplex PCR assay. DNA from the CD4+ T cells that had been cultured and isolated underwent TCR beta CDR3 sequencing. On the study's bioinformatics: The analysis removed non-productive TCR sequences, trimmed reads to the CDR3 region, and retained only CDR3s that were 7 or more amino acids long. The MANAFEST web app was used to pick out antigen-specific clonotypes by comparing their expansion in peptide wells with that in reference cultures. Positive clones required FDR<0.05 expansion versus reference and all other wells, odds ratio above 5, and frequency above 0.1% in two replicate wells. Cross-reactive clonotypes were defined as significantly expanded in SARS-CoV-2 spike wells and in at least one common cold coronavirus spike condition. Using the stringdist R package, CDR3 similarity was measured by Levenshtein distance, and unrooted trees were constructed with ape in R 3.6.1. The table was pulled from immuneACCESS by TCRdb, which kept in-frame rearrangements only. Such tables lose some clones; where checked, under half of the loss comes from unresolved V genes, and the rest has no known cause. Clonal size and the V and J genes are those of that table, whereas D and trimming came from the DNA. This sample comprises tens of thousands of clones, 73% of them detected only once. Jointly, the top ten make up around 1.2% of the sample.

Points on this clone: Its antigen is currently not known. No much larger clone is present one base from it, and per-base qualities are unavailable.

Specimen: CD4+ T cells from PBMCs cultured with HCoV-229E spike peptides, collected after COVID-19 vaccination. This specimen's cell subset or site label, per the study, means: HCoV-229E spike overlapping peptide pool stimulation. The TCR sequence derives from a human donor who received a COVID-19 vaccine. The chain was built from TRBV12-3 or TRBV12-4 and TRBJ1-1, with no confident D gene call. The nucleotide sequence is TGTGCCAGCAGTTTTGGGAGGGTAGCTTTCTTT. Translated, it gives CASSFGRVAFF.